This T cell receptor (beta chain) is from a study of T cells in Graves' hyperthyroidism and ophthalmopathy (dated by TCRdb to between 2017 and 2020). About the investigation overall: Peripheral blood samples were taken at initial diagnosis, before any treatment was given. To identify TCR V-J signatures that set the groups apart, the researchers used a discovery cohort of 100 or so patients, made up of around 42 with Graves' ophthalmopathy and 57 with stable Graves' hyperthyroidism. An independent validation cohort of under 20 hyperthyroidism patients and 17 patients who later progressed to ophthalmopathy tested prospective prediction of ophthalmopathy. The roughly 91 discovery patients were randomly split 7:3 into training and test sets. Thyroid tissue and blood T-cell repertoires from six Graves' hyperthyroidism patients were also compared in the study. After sampling, hyperthyroidism patients received methimazole starting at 30 mg daily, and ophthalmopathy patients received high-dose intravenous methylprednisolone. TCR Vbeta CDR3 sequencing of 130 to 150 peripheral blood samples (over 40 ophthalmopathy, 75 or so hyperthyroidism and around 17 progressor patients) is reported in the paper.

Here is what the overall study found, with its caveats: Most expanded thyroid clonotypes (frequency above 0.001) were also detected in blood, suggesting blood repertoires may reflect thyroid immune responses. In validation, the model predicted progression to ophthalmopathy a median of roughly six months before onset, with over 55% sensitivity and 72.22% specificity. Sample size was not statistically predetermined, and blinding of investigators to group allocation was not performed. A model built on a 13 V-J signature distinguished ophthalmopathy from stable hyperthyroidism, reaching 87.88% sensitivity and 81.08% specificity in cross-validation and 80%/75% in testing.

This clonotype was found many times. Its antigen remains undetermined. No base-level quality is on record; no much larger clone is a single base apart. Trimming removed 6 bases from V and 13 bases from J; the gene matches leave 7 bases unexplained. The CDR3 runs 11 residues from the cysteine to the phenylalanine. The entry retains the CDR3 DNA only, 33 bases that are in frame from base 1. From a lookup of the germline V gene, CDR1 and CDR2 are SNHLY and FYNNEI. Amplification of TCR beta CDR3 regions was carried out from RNA transcripts. The first round of RT-PCR for the TCR CDR3 was performed with the HTBI primer set and the Qiagen OneStep RT-PCR kit. Libraries were constructed in a second round of multiplex PCR, after which size selection and purification were carried out. The libraries were sequenced on an Illumina HiSeq2000 using paired-end 100 bp reads. The original pipeline was this. SOAPnuke was used to process the raw data, throwing out any read that contained adapters or uncalled bases, had a mean Phred below 15, or lacked an exact constant-primer or identifier match. High-quality paired reads were merged with COPE v1.2.5, and unique nucleotide sequences were defined as clonotypes. MiTCR v1.1 was used to align clonotypes to the IMGT TRBV, TRBD and TRBJ reference segments. Only V-J combinations with frequency above 0.0001, covering about 99% of repertoires, were analysed. The TCS score was defined as F50 (clonal expansion) divided by E x V (chaos), with BLOSUM62-based TCRdist calculated between CDR3 peptides within each V-J. Welch's t-statistics and random forest reduced just over 500 V-J features to 10 to 15, which were used in a naive Bayes classifier (R e1071). The public reads were run again by TCRdb, first through fastp at Q25 and then through MiXCR, and only productive beta chains were kept. Entries that share a CDR3 protein sequence are merged under the most common genes and DNA. For this entry, the V and J calls and clone size follow TCRdb and not the study's own pipeline. This sample has approximately 400,000 distinct CDR3 sequences in its table, and approximately 14% of those were observed once. Around 7.3% of the sample comes from the top ten.

Stable Graves' hyperthyroidism was defined as no progression to ophthalmopathy during 18 months of follow-up. Hyperthyroidism patients were newly diagnosed, with disease duration under 2 months, and aged 18 to 65 years. Any patient with an uncontrolled infection, another autoimmune disease, pregnancy or lactation was excluded. Diagnoses relied on clinical symptoms, serum thyroxine and TRAb, thyroid ultrasound and orbital computed tomography. PBMCs were isolated from about 9.1 ml of fresh peripheral blood by Ficoll-Paque density gradient centrifugation. Total RNA was extracted with Trizol reagent, and quality was checked on an Agilent 2100 Bioanalyzer.

Recombination linked TRBV2 to TRBJ2-7; 9 bases in the junction line up with TRBD1. The sequence derives from a woman between 18 and 30 years old with Graves' hyperthyroidism. Sequences were obtained from blood. The CDR3 protein sequence reads: CASRVRDREYF. The base sequence is TGTGCCAGCAGAGTACGGGACAGGGAATACTTC.